Following are 29 T cell receptor beta chains from one sample sequenced in a study of CD8 T cells in ankylosing spondylitis. TCRdb reprocessed the 5' RACE reads via MiXCR and lists one record per CDR3 protein. The sample has 200,000 to 250,000 distinct CDR3 sequences; roughly 25% are singletons. Sequencing was done on a sample of blood, either unsorted or a sorted T cell fraction (not recorded which). The source is a male donor with ankylosing spondylitis or in good health (not recorded which).

The chain couples TRBV18 to TRBJ1-6; TRBD1 agrees at 9 bases. Germline CDR1 KGHSH, CDR2 LQKENI. The V gene end was trimmed by 2 bases and the J gene end by 3 bases; junction bases not matched to a gene: 2. The CDR3 totals 16 residues. As DNA, the CDR3 is TGTGCCAGCTCACCAGAGACAGGGGGCTATAATTCACCCCTCCACTTT. This codes for CASSPETGGYNSPLHF.

This clonotype came up many times. CDR3 nucleotides: TGTGCCATCAGTGAGGCAGGGACTAGCGGCTACAATGAGCAGTTCTTC. This sequence encodes CAISEAGTSGYNEQFF. This chain uses TRBV10-3 with TRBJ2-1, with 11 bases matching TRBD2. With 2 bases clipped from V and 3 bases from J, the junction kept 3 bases outside the gene matches. This CDR3 has 16 amino acids. The V gene's germline CDR1 is ENHRY and CDR2 SYGVKD.

This clonotype was counted ten times or more. The V call is TRBV20-1, the J call TRBJ2-3, with 13 nucleotides matching TRBD2. This CDR3 is built from 14 residues. Germline V lookup: CDR1 DFQATT, CDR2 SNEGSKA (reference sequence). V shed 6 bases, J shed 3 bases, and the junction held 3 bases outside the gene matches. The CDR3 here is CSAQTSGRTDTQYF. The CDR3 DNA reads as TGCAGTGCCCAGACTAGCGGGAGGACAGATACGCAGTATTTT.

This clonotype was detected many times. This chain uses TRBV20-1 with TRBJ2-7, with 9 bases matching TRBD1. Trimming at V came to 1 base and at J to 5 bases, leaving 6 bases not matched to a gene. This CDR3 is 14 amino acids long. Per the germline V gene, CDR1 is DFQATT and CDR2 is SNEGSKA (reference sequence). Here the CDR3 reads CSARGGTGSHEQYF. DNA of the CDR3: TGCAGTGCTAGAGGTGGGACAGGGTCCCACGAGCAGTACTTC.

There are many counts of this clonotype. CDR3 DNA sequence: TGTGCCAGCACCTGGACAGGGTTAAGCGGGGAGCTGTTTTTT. Translation gives CASTWTGLSGELFF. The chain couples TRBV12-3 or TRBV12-4 to TRBJ2-2, with 8 bases matching TRBD1. This CDR3 spans 14 amino acids. The junction had 8 bases not matched to a gene; V was cut back by 7 bases and J by 7 bases.

V and J are TRBV5-6 and TRBJ2-1; maybe TRBD1 (6 bases). The germline V and J ends were trimmed by 1 base and 2 bases, with 10 bases remaining between them. The CDR3 totals 15 residues. The germline gives CDR1 SGHDT, CDR2 YYEEEE. The CDR3 protein is CASSLYREPYNEQFF. CDR3 DNA: TGTGCCAGCAGCTTGTACAGGGAACCCTACAATGAGCAGTTCTTC.

This clonotype has more than one count but fewer than ten. This chain uses TRBV12-3 or TRBV12-4 with TRBJ2-7; 10 nucleotides match TRBD2. CDR3 size: 18 residues. J gave up 4 bases and V 11 bases, and 23 bases lay outside the gene matches. CDR3 nucleotide sequence: TGTGCCCTCAGTTTCGGGGAGCGGGAGGGCCGGGACCCTTACGAGCAGTACTTC. Amino acids: CALSFGEREGRDPYEQYF.

This clonotype was seen at least ten times. The chain is built from TRBV5-6 and TRBJ2-7; maybe TRBD2 (6 bases). Germline V gene lookup returns CDR1 SGHDT and CDR2 YYEEEE. V was clipped by 4 bases and J by 5 bases, with 16 bases between them. The CDR3 length is 14 residues. As DNA, the CDR3 is TGTGCCAGCAGCGGGACTTTGGGCGGGGACGAGCAGTACTTC. Encoded protein: CASSGTLGGDEQYF.

The J gene is TRBJ2-1, the V gene TRBV19, with 7 bases that match TRBD1. The germline V gene encodes CDR1 LNHDA and CDR2 SQIVND (reference sequence). The CDR3 spans 17 residues. V lost 5 bases and J lost 0; bases outside the gene matches: 10. DNA for the CDR3: TGTGCCAGTAGTCCCGGGACAGCGAGGGGCTCCTACAATGAGCAGTTCTTC. This gives the protein CASSPGTARGSYNEQFF.

This clonotype has just a few counts. This chain uses TRBV10-3 with TRBJ2-4; D is unclear. CDR3 size: 13 residues. V lost 4 bases, J lost 0 bases, and 4 bases lay in between. Germline-derived CDR1 and CDR2 are ENHRY and SYGVKD. CDR3 in amino acids: CAISAVAKNIQYF. CDR3 nucleotides: TGTGCCATCAGTGCGGTAGCCAAAAACATTCAGTACTTC.

This clonotype showed up many times. The chain carries TRBV29-1 and TRBJ2-3; no reliable D call. The CDR3 consists of 12 residues. Trimming removed 2 bases at V and 1 base at J, with 4 bases between. In germline, CDR1 is SQVTM, CDR2 ANQGSEA. CDR3 DNA: TGCAGCGTTGAACAGGGCACAGATACGCAGTATTTT. It codes for CSVEQGTDTQYF.

J is TRBJ2-5 and V is TRBV20-1; maybe TRBD1 (5 bases). In germline, CDR1 is DFQATT, CDR2 SNEGSKA (reference sequence). The germline V and J ends were trimmed by 3 bases and 5 bases, with 13 bases remaining between them. The length of the CDR3 is 13 residues. The CDR3 here is CSASPGAGETQYF. Here the CDR3 DNA reads TGCAGTGCTAGTCCAGGCGCAGGGGAGACCCAGTACTTC.

This sequence joins TRBV19 and TRBJ2-7; weak D call: TRBD1 (6 bases). The CDR3 has 15 residues. Trimming took off 3 bases at V and 2 bases at J, with 14 bases between the two ends. Per the germline V gene, CDR1 is LNHDA and CDR2 is SQIVND (reference sequence). CDR3 DNA sequence: TGTGCCAGTAGTATCGATTCGGGACACCCCTACGAGCAGTACTTC. Translating it yields CASSIDSGHPYEQYF.

The chain recombines TRBV29-1 with TRBJ1-5; D remains ambiguous. This CDR3 is 13 amino acids long. Germline assignment: CDR1 SQVTM and CDR2 ANQGSEA. Trimming shortened V by 3 bases and J by 1 base, and 7 bases separated the two germline ends. The CDR3 DNA reads TGCAGCGTTGAGGAACAAAGCAATCAGCCCCAGCATTTT. It encodes CSVEEQSNQPQHF.

This clonotype was seen repeatedly, ten times or more. The chain employs TRBV4-1 and TRBJ2-5; D gene unclear. The CDR3 length is 15 residues. V dropped 0 bases and J dropped 4 bases, with 12 bases sitting between them. Germline-derived CDR1 and CDR2 are MGHRA and YSYEKL. The CDR3 sequence: CASSQERLPGETQYF. As DNA, the CDR3 is TGCGCCAGCAGCCAAGAAAGGTTACCAGGAGAGACCCAGTACTTC.

This clonotype was observed at least ten times. The rearrangement uses TRBV7-6 and TRBJ1-2; 9 bases agree with TRBD1. With 5 bases clipped from V and 4 bases from J, the junction kept 5 bases outside the gene matches. CDR3 length: 14 amino acids. The germline gives CDR1 SGHVS, CDR2 FNYEAQ. CDR3 loop: CASSAGTGTYGYTF. In DNA, the CDR3 is TGTGCCAGCAGCGCCGGGACAGGGACCTATGGCTACACCTTC.

This clonotype appeared a few times. The rearrangement uses TRBV10-3 and TRBJ2-5; D is perhaps TRBD1 or TRBD2 (5 bases each). The germline CDR1 and CDR2 sequences are ENHRY and SYGVKD. The CDR3 loop spans 16 amino acids. The V and J ends lost 2 bases and 4 bases respectively, with 17 bases between them. The CDR3, as DNA: TGTGCCATCAGTGAGAGACGGGACGGCGGTTTAGAGACCCAGTACTTC. It codes for CAISERRDGGLETQYF.

This clonotype appeared a few times. The chain joins TRBV29-1 to TRBJ2-3; possibly TRBD1 for D (6 bases). V dropped 5 bases and J dropped 1 base, with 10 bases sitting between them. The germline V gene encodes CDR1 SQVTM and CDR2 ANQGSEA. This CDR3 spans 13 amino acids. This CDR3 reads CSVWSGGTDTQYF. The CDR3 nucleotides are TGCAGCGTTTGGTCAGGGGGCACAGATACGCAGTATTTT.

This clonotype appeared many times. J is TRBJ1-2 and V is TRBV5-1; 9 bases align to TRBD1. This CDR3 region has 13 residues. V was pared by 4 bases and J by 3 bases, with 1 base of the junction left unmatched. Germline V gene sequence: CDR1 SGHRS, CDR2 YFSETQ. CDR3 sequence: CASSRDRDYGYTF. CDR3 coding DNA: TGCGCCAGCAGCCGGGACAGGGACTATGGCTACACCTTC. The full variable domain, with the rest looked up from reference TRBV5-1 and TRBJ1-2, is KAGVTQTPRYLIKTRGQQVTLSCSPISGHRSVSWYQQTPGQGLQFLFEYFSETQRNKGNFPGRFSGRQFSNSRSEMNVSTLELGDSALYLCASSRDRDYGYTFGSGTRLTVV.

This clonotype came up a few times. The chain recombines TRBV4-1 with TRBJ1-2; 9 positions agree with TRBD1. From germline, CDR1 is MGHRA and CDR2 YSYEKL. Unmatched junction bases numbered 6, after V lost 0 bases and J lost 7 bases. The CDR3 is made up of 15 amino acids. This CDR3 reads CASSQDDRGIGGYTF. Here the CDR3 DNA reads TGCGCCAGCAGCCAAGACGACAGGGGGATTGGTGGCTACACCTTC.

Ten or more counts support this clonotype. The V gene is TRBV25-1, the J gene TRBJ1-2, with no clear D. Germline CDR1 and CDR2: MGHDK and SYGVNS. The CDR3 is 16 amino acids. V gave up 2 bases and J gave up 4 bases, with 17 bases separating them. This CDR3 is CASSEQAQDFGYGYTF. DNA of the CDR3: TGTGCCAGCAGTGAACAAGCCCAGGACTTCGGCTATGGCTACACCTTC.

The table lists this clonotype with many counts. CDR3 sequence (DNA): TGTGCCAGCAGCCAAGATATGGAGGGAAAGCAGTTCTTC. It yields the protein CASSQDMEGKQFF. The chain combines TRBV14 with TRBJ2-1; the D gene is possibly TRBD2 (6 bases). CDR3 length: 13 amino acids. Trimming pared 0 bases from V and 11 bases from J, leaving 11 bases between. In germline, CDR1 is SGHDN, CDR2 FVKESK.

This clonotype came up many times. The chain carries TRBV10-3 and TRBJ2-3; possibly TRBD2 for D (7 bases). The germline V gene has CDR1 ENHRY and CDR2 SYGVKD. The CDR3 sequence is 16 residues long. V lost 3 bases and J lost 2, with 15 bases in between. CDR3 nucleotides: TGTGCCATCAGTGACTTCAGGGGAGGGGCCACAGATACGCAGTATTTT. It is translated as CAISDFRGGATDTQYF.

This clonotype was detected ten times or more. CDR3 amino acids: CASTVGRGPFNQPQHF. In nucleotides, the CDR3 is TGTGCCAGCACCGTTGGGAGGGGACCTTTCAATCAGCCCCAGCATTTT. V is TRBV21-1 and J is TRBJ1-5. TRBV21-1 is marked as a pseudogene. The CDR3 has 16 amino acids.

This clonotype was seen many times. The V and J genes are TRBV2 and TRBJ2-1, with D perhaps TRBD2 (6 bases). This CDR3 has 16 residues. V was cut by 1 base and J by 4 bases, with 14 bases left in between. CDR1 is SNHLY and CDR2 is FYNNEI in the germline V gene. Written as DNA, the CDR3 is TGTGCCAGCAGTGAAGAAGGAACAGGAGGGTACAATGAGCAGTTCTTC. Residues: CASSEEGTGGYNEQFF.

Many counts were recorded for this clonotype. This chain connects TRBV20-1 to TRBJ2-2; no clear D. V was cut by 2 bases and J by 1 base, with 5 bases left in between. The CDR3 has 13 amino acids. Looked up from germline, CDR1 is DFQATT and CDR2 is SNEGSKA (reference sequence). As DNA, the CDR3 is TGCAGTGCTAGATCAGAGAACACCGGGGAGCTGTTTTTT. Amino acids: CSARSENTGELFF.

This clonotype has a count of ten or more. The genes are TRBV5-1 and TRBJ1-4; D is ambiguous. CDR3 length: 15 amino acids. Germline CDR1 and CDR2: SGHRS and YFSETQ. Trimming took 0 bases from V and 8 from J, leaving 14 bases between them. The CDR3 DNA sequence: TGCGCCAGCAGCTTGGGTACAGCCCGCGGGGAAAAACTGTTTTTT. It encodes CASSLGTARGEKLFF.

In this sample, this clonotype turned up many times. This rearrangement joins TRBV20-1 to TRBJ1-5, with 7 bases identical to TRBD1. Unmatched junction bases numbered 8, after V lost 3 bases and J lost 3 bases. The CDR3 is made up of 15 amino acids. CDR1 is DFQATT and CDR2 is SNEGSKA in the germline V gene (reference sequence). CDR3 sequence: CSARDRPGYNQPQHF. The CDR3 DNA reads as TGCAGTGCTAGGGACAGGCCGGGTTACAATCAGCCCCAGCATTTT.

The chain combines TRBV7-2 with TRBJ1-1; D might be TRBD1 (5 bases). There are 15 residues in the CDR3. CDR1 and CDR2 (germline): SGHTA, FQGNSA. V was shortened by 4 bases and J by 4 bases, with 16 bases between the two germline ends. CDR3 DNA: TGTGCCAGCAGCTCCACGGGACGGAGGAGCACTGAAGCTTTCTTT. Translating it yields CASSSTGRRSTEAFF.